This TCR beta chain derives from a study of CD8 T cells in ankylosing spondylitis. General study points: Eight highly homologous variants formed a TCR beta motif that appeared characteristic of ankylosing spondylitis blood.

With 6 bases removed from V and 3 bases from J, the gap between germline ends came to 12 bases. CDR3 size: 14 residues. Germline-derived CDR1 and CDR2 are MNHNS and SASEGT. TCRdb recomputed calls from the 5' RACE reads with MiXCR, one row per CDR3 protein. The sample includes 500,000 to 550,000 distinct CDR3 sequences, approximately 11% of them seen just once. As concerns this clonotype: Its specificity is not known.

The receptor's source is a male donor with ankylosing spondylitis. What was sequenced was blood, either unsorted or a sorted T cell fraction (not recorded which). The genes are TRBV6-1 and TRBJ2-1; perhaps D is TRBD1 or TRBD2 (5 bases each). The CDR3 here is CASRPGPNYNEQFF. CDR3 DNA sequence: TGTGCCAGCAGGCCGGGACCGAACTACAATGAGCAGTTCTTC.